The 13 T cell receptor beta chains in this list originate from one sample, sequenced in a study of human T cells and chemical hapten exposure. Using its own MiXCR run on the RACE reads, TCRdb lists one record per CDR3 protein. Here the sample spans under 45,000 distinct CDR3 sequences, roughly 5.4% being singletons. This sample's time point: healthy volunteer bleed at 6 weeks. Unseparated into fractions, whole blood served as the source from which total RNA was extracted. Specimen: whole blood. All receptors derive from a human donor in good health. Some clones in this sample may be carry-over from other donors' samples.

This clonotype was observed a handful of times. The V and J genes are TRBV18 and TRBJ1-4; the D gene is possibly TRBD1 (5 bases). The CDR3 runs to 20 residues. Between the trimmed V and J ends, which lost 0 bases and 0 bases, there was a span of 20 bases. The germline V gene encodes CDR1 KGHSH and CDR2 LQKENI. The CDR3 here is CASSPPEGQGDPATNEKLFF. CDR3 nucleotides: TGTGCCAGCTCACCACCTGAAGGGCAGGGAGATCCTGCAACTAATGAAAAACTGTTTTTT.

This clonotype was observed many times. The J gene is TRBJ1-1, the V gene TRBV28; weak D call: TRBD1 (5 bases). Germline assignment: CDR1 MDHEN and CDR2 SYDVKM. V was pared by 3 bases and J by 3 bases, with 11 bases between. The CDR3 is 14 amino acids. This chain's CDR3 is CASSFSGDYTEAFF. Here the CDR3 DNA reads TGTGCCAGCAGTTTTAGTGGGGACTACACTGAAGCTTTCTTT.

This clonotype has ten or more counts. This chain links TRBV20-1 with TRBJ2-3, with 7 bases identical to TRBD2. V lost 5 bases and J lost 4; bases outside the gene matches: 9. CDR1 is DFQATT, CDR2 SNEGSKA, per germline (reference sequence). This CDR3 has 14 residues. The CDR3 nucleotides read TGCAGTGCTTCTCCCTTGGCGGGGGCAGATACGCAGTATTTT. Translated: CSASPLAGADTQYF.

This clonotype was seen only a few times. The V call is TRBV20-1, the J call TRBJ2-5; a possible D gene is TRBD2 (6 bases). This CDR3 spans 13 amino acids. Trimming cost V 6 bases and J 0 bases, with 11 bases left between them. Germline CDR1 reads DFQATT; CDR2 reads SNEGSKA (reference sequence). CDR3 loop: CSAVTSYQETQYF. CDR3 coding DNA: TGCAGTGCCGTAACTAGCTACCAAGAGACCCAGTACTTC.

The chain has TRBV20-1 and TRBJ1-1, with 8 positions matching TRBD1. The V gene's germline CDR1 is DFQATT and CDR2 SNEGSKA (reference sequence). CDR3 length: 11 residues. J was trimmed by 8 bases and V by 8 bases; bases with no gene match: 7. The CDR3 spells CSPRQGKEAFF. The CDR3 nucleotides read TGCAGTCCAAGACAGGGGAAAGAAGCTTTCTTT.

This clonotype was detected many times. The chain carries TRBV5-6 and TRBJ1-1, with no clear D. This CDR3 contains 14 residues. CDR1 is SGHDT, CDR2 YYEEEE, per germline. V lost 0 bases and J 0 bases, leaving 6 bases between the germline ends. Here the CDR3 reads CASSLGGLNTEAFF. DNA for the CDR3: TGTGCCAGCAGCTTGGGCGGACTGAACACTGAAGCTTTCTTT.

This clonotype was observed many times. In DNA, the CDR3 is TGTGCCAGCAGTGATGGAGACAGGGTCGCGAATGAGCAGTTCTTC. As protein: CASSDGDRVANEQFF. The rearrangement links TRBV12-3 or TRBV12-4 to TRBJ2-1; 7 nucleotides match TRBD1. The CDR3 length is 15 residues. The V segment lost 5 bases and the J segment 7 bases; nucleotides outside the gene matches: 11.

This clonotype was counted ten times or more. The chain combines TRBV6-2 or TRBV6-3 with TRBJ2-3; 7 bases line up with TRBD1. CDR1 and CDR2 from the germline V gene are MNHEY and SVGEGT. The CDR3 is made up of 14 amino acids. V gave up 7 bases and J gave up 2 bases; unmatched junction bases: 6. CDR3 amino acids: CASTLTGDTDTQYF. The DNA of the CDR3 is TGTGCCAGCACCCTTACAGGGGACACAGATACGCAGTATTTT.

The table lists this clonotype with many counts. The chain uses TRBV4-1 and TRBJ2-7; TRBD2 matches at 16 bases. The germline CDR1 and CDR2 sequences are MGHRA and YSYEKL. The CDR3 runs 19 residues. The V and J ends lost 3 bases and 2 bases, in that order; junction bases with no gene match: 10. In DNA, the CDR3 is TGCGCCAGCAGCCAGGAACCGGGACTAGCGGGGGGGAGGACCTACGAGCAGTACTTC. Amino acid sequence: CASSQEPGLAGGRTYEQYF.

V usage is TRBV5-6 and J usage is TRBJ2-7; weak D call: TRBD1 (5 bases). The ends were cut back, 3 bases at V and 5 bases at J, with 21 bases in the middle. The CDR3 contains 16 residues. Germline values: CDR1 SGHDT, CDR2 YYEEEE. Here the CDR3 DNA reads TGTGCCAGCAGCTCCCAAGAGGCAGGGTCTATCCACGAGCAGTACTTC. Its protein product is CASSSQEAGSIHEQYF.

This clonotype has ten or more counts. The chain joins TRBV7-2 to TRBJ1-2, with TRBD1 matching over 8 bases. The CDR3 has 15 residues. The V gene's germline CDR1 is SGHTA and CDR2 FQGNSA. V lost 0 bases, J lost 5 bases, and 5 bases stayed unmatched. Here the CDR3 reads CASSLAGTGVYGYTF. The CDR3 bases are TGTGCCAGCAGCTTAGCGGGGACAGGAGTATATGGCTACACCTTC. Looking up the rest from reference TRBV7-2 and TRBJ1-2 gives the full variable domain: GAGVSQSPSNKVTEKGKDVELRCDPISGHTALYWYRQSLGQGLEFLIYFQGNSAPDKSGLPSDRFSAERTGGSVSTLTIQRTQQEDSAVYLCASSLAGTGVYGYTFGSGTRLTVV.

This clonotype has more than one count but fewer than ten. This chain uses TRBV7-2 with TRBJ2-3, with D maybe TRBD2 (6 bases). V lost 7 bases and J 3 bases, leaving 14 bases between the germline ends. Per germline, CDR1 SGHTA and CDR2 FQGNSA. This CDR3 has 14 residues. The CDR3 DNA is TGTGCCAGCACTAGCGTCCCTTGGACAGATACGCAGTATTTT. It codes for CASTSVPWTDTQYF. The whole variable domain, filled in from reference TRBV7-2 and TRBJ2-3, reads GAGVSQSPSNKVTEKGKDVELRCDPISGHTALYWYRQSLGQGLEFLIYFQGNSAPDKSGLPSDRFSAERTGGSVSTLTIQRTQQEDSAVYLCASTSVPWTDTQYFGPGTRLTVL.

This clonotype was recorded a few times. The chain has TRBV28 and TRBJ1-1; 7 positions match TRBD1. The V gene end was trimmed by 5 bases and the J gene end by 1 base; junction bases not matched to a gene: 7. The germline gives CDR1 MDHEN, CDR2 SYDVKM. The CDR3 consists of 15 residues. The CDR3 sequence is CASSMDGTANTEAFF. The CDR3 bases are TGTGCCAGCAGTATGGACGGGACAGCGAACACTGAAGCTTTCTTT.